This TCR beta chain derives from a study of beta chain features in type 1 diabetes. In the study overall: There was similarity between patients and healthy donors in age, gender and cell yields.

The CDR3 runs to 15 residues. The V gene lost 1 base and the J gene lost 4 bases, with 13 bases spanning the gap. Germline assignment: CDR1 SGHTA and CDR2 FQGNSA. Study findings and constraints: Shortening of TCRB CDR3s, moderate but significant, appeared in all four CD4+ subsets of Type 1 diabetes patients. Patients' naive, central memory and Treg TCRB repertoires seemed closer to one another than those of healthy donors.

Comments on this clone: Its target is unknown.

Isolated RNA was reverse transcribed in full, so expressed TCRB transcripts were sequenced. This table comes from immunoSEQ multiplex PCR, and its TCRdb copy is limited to in-frame clones, with some not included. The table includes 150,000 to 200,000 clones, 63% detected once. Around 110 mL of blood, on average, came from one heparinised draw per donor. Sorted cells reached over 95% purity in every population. This clonotype originated in a man aged 25-45 years with type 1 diabetes. The sequenced material came from naive CD4+ T cells from blood. The chain is built from TRBV7-2 and TRBJ1-2; a possible D gene is TRBD1 (6 bases). Here the CDR3 reads CASSLVSGGIYGYTF. In DNA form, the CDR3 reads TGTGCCAGCAGCTTAGTATCGGGGGGCATCTATGGCTACACCTTC.